These 9 T cell receptor beta chains were sequenced from one sample in a study of blood T cell repertoires in COVID-19 (dated by TCRdb to about 2020). Library preparation employed the immunoSEQ multiplex PCR assay. In TCRdb, the immuneACCESS table is reduced to in-frame sequences with V and J assigned. These tables do not hold every clone; where another copy was compared, an unresolved V gene accounts for under half, and the others remain unexplained. The sample data list 250,000 to 300,000 clones, and 80% to 90% of these were observed just once. The top ten constitute roughly 4% of the sample. Source material: peripheral blood. The receptors come from a man aged 60 to 69 with acute or convalescent COVID-19.

The chain couples TRBV9 to TRBJ2-5; the D is unclear. With 4 bases removed from V and 5 bases from J, the gap between germline ends came to 12 bases. This CDR3 has 13 amino acids. Germline assignment: CDR1 SGDLS and CDR2 YYNGEE. The CDR3 sequence is CASSKGSGETQYF. The DNA of the CDR3 is TGTGCCAGCAGCAAAGGATCCGGGGAGACCCAGTACTTC. The variable domain in full, completed from reference TRBV9 and TRBJ2-5, reads DSGVTQTPKHLITATGQRVTLRCSPRSGDLSVYWYQQSLDQGLQFLIQYYNGEERAKGNILERFSAQQFPDLHSELNLSSLELGDSALYFCASSKGSGETQYFGPGTRLLVL.

The chain couples TRBV5-4 to TRBJ2-3, with a weak D call TRBD2 (6 bases). CDR3 length: 13 amino acids. The V gene lost 4 bases and the J gene lost 3 bases, with 9 bases spanning the gap. From germline, CDR1 is SGHNT and CDR2 YYREEE (reference sequence). The CDR3 region has the DNA TGTGCCAGCAGCCCTGGGAGGACAGATACGCAGTATTTT. Protein sequence: CASSPGRTDTQYF.

The chain carries TRBV5-1 and TRBJ2-1; 9 nucleotides line up with TRBD2. With 8 bases clipped from V and 5 bases from J, the junction kept 8 bases outside the gene matches. Germline V CDR1 and CDR2: SGHRS, YFSETQ. The length of the CDR3 is 14 residues. The CDR3 DNA sequence: TGCGCCAGTCGAAGACTAGCGGACAACAATGAGCAGTTCTTC. It encodes CASRRLADNNEQFF.

This clone showed up just a few times. The chain has TRBV20-1 and TRBJ1-1, with a weak D call TRBD1 (6 bases). The CDR3 runs to 11 residues. Germline lookup yields CDR1 DFQATT and CDR2 SNEGSKA (reference sequence). V was trimmed by 3 bases and J by 5 bases, leaving 7 bases between them. In nucleotides, the CDR3 is TGCAGTGCTAGTCAGGGGACTGAAGCTTTCTTT. Protein: CSASQGTEAFF.

As concerns this clone: Other DNA sequences in this specimen translate into the identical CDR3. The V and J genes are TRBV2 and TRBJ2-1; 10 positions agree with TRBD2. Trimming at V came to 6 bases and at J to 5 bases, leaving 1 base not matched to a gene. Germline loops: CDR1 SNHLY, CDR2 FYNNEI. CDR3 size: 13 residues. CDR3 region: CASRLAGNNEQFF. CDR3 nucleotide sequence: TGTGCCAGCAGACTAGCGGGGAACAATGAGCAGTTCTTC.

The chain carries TRBV4-1 and TRBJ2-7; TRBD2 matches 8 bases. Germline CDR1 is MGHRA and CDR2 is YSYEKL. CDR3 length: 15 amino acids. The V segment lost 1 base and the J segment 2 bases; nucleotides outside the gene matches: 4. The CDR3 spells CASSQGTSPPYEQYF. CDR3 bases: TGCGCCAGCAGCCAAGGGACTAGCCCTCCCTACGAGCAGTACTTC.

The V gene is TRBV13, the J gene TRBJ2-7, with 13 bases matching TRBD2. Germline lookup yields CDR1 PRHDT and CDR2 FYEKMQ (reference sequence). The CDR3 is made up of 17 amino acids. Germline trimming cut 0 bases from V and 4 bases from J; bases unmatched to any gene: 6. The CDR3 nucleotides read TGTGCCAGCAGCTTAGGCCACCGACTAGCGGGAGGTTACGAGCAGTACTTC. Translating it yields CASSLGHRLAGGYEQYF.

The chain uses TRBV28 and TRBJ1-4; 10 bases map to TRBD1. This CDR3 comprises 18 residues. The germline gives CDR1 MDHEN, CDR2 SYDVKM. The trim removed 7 bases at V and 0 bases at J, leaving 11 bases unmatched. The CDR3 DNA follows: TGTGCCAGCACCCGACAGGGGGCAGTTTGGGCAACTAATGAAAAACTGTTTTTT. It encodes CASTRQGAVWATNEKLFF.

This CDR3 is CASSKPGLAEQYF. In DNA form, the CDR3 reads TGTGCCAGCAGTAAGCCGGGACTAGCCGAGCAGTACTTC. This rearrangement joins TRBV6-5 to TRBJ2-7, with 9 bases that match TRBD2. Germline trimming cut 5 bases from V and 6 bases from J; bases unmatched to any gene: 5. From germline, CDR1 is MNHEY and CDR2 SVGAGI. The CDR3 loop spans 13 amino acids.